Detailed here is one T cell receptor beta chain. Its target is not known. The CDR3 totals 15 residues. Trimming pared 0 bases from V and 4 bases from J, leaving 13 bases between. CDR1 is SGDLS and CDR2 is YYNGEE in the germline V gene. Second-dose groups at about 4 or about 12 weeks were pooled. This record comes from a study of T cell responses to AZD1222 COVID-19 vaccine. Study-level findings and limits: Sampling that yielded the repertoires occurred only after the peak T cell response. Donor demographics were predominantly white British with a female majority; clonal diversity may be underestimated.

The method was immunoSEQ multiplex PCR; TCRdb's version includes in-frame clones alone and lacks a portion of them. This table has 75,000 to 95,000 clones, around 90% appearing once. The sequence was obtained from an adult who received the AZD1222 COVID-19 vaccine. The rearrangement links TRBV9 to TRBJ2-5, with D maybe TRBD2 (7 bases). Sequenced here: peripheral blood, sampled 28 days after the second AZD1222 dose. CDR3 sequence: CASSVGGGGLETQYF. For the CDR3, the DNA is TGTGCCAGCAGCGTAGGGGGAGGGGGTTTAGAGACCCAGTACTTC.